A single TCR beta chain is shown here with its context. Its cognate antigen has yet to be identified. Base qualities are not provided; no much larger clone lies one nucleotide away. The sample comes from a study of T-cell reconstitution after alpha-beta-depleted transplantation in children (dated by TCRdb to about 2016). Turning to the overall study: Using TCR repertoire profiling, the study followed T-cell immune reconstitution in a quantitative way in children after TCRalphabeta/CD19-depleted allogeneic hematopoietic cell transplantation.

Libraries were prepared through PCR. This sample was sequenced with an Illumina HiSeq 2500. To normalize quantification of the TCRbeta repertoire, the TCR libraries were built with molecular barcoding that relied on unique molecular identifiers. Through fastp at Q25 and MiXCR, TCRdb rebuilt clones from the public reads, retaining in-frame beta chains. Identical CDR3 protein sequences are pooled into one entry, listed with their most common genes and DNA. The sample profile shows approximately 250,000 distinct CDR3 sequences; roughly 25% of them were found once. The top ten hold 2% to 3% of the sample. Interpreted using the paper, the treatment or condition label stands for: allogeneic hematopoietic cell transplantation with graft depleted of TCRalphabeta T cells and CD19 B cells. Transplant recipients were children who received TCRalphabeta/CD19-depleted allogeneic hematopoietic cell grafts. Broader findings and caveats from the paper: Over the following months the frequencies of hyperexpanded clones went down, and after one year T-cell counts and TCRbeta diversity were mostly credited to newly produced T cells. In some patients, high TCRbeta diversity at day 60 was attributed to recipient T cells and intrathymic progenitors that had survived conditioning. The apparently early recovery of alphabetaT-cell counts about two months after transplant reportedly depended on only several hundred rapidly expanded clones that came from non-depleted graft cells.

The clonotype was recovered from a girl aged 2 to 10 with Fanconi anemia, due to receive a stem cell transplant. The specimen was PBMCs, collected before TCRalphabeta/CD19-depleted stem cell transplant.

The CDR3 loop reads CASSLAYGRFTDTQYF. The nucleotides read TGCGCCAGCAGCTTGGCTTACGGCAGGTTCACAGATACGCAGTATTTT. The V and J segments used are TRBV5-1 and TRBJ2-3; the D segment cannot be called with confidence. V gives up 0 bases and J gives up 2 bases, and the segment between their germline ends measures 13 bases. The germline V gene sets CDR1 to SGHRS and CDR2 to YFSETQ. From the cysteine through the phenylalanine, the CDR3 covers 16 amino acids. Of the read, only the CDR3 DNA is kept; its 48 bases are in frame from base 1. Where the CDR3 stops, the reference TRBV5-1 and TRBJ2-3 genes take over; the full variable domain is KAGVTQTPRYLIKTRGQQVTLSCSPISGHRSVSWYQQTPGQGLQFLFEYFSETQRNKGNFPGRFSGRQFSNSRSEMNVSTLELGDSALYLCASSLAYGRFTDTQYFGPGTRLTVL.